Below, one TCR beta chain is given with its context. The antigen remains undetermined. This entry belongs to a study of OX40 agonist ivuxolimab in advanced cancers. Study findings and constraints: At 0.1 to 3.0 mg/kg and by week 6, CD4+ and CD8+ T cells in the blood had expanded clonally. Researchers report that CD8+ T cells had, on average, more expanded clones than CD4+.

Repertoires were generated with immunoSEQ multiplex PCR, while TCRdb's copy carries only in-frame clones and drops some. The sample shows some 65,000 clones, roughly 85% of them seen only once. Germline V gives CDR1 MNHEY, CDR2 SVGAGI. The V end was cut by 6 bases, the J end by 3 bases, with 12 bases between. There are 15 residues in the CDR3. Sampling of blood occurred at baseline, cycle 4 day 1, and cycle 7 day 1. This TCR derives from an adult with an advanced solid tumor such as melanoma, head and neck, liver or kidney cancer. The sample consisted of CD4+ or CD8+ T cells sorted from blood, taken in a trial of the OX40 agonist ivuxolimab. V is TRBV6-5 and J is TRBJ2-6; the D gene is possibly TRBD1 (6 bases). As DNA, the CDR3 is TGTGCCAGCAGACCCGGGACACTTGGGGCCAACGTCCTGACTTTC. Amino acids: CASRPGTLGANVLTF.